Included here is one T cell receptor (beta chain) sequence, with context. The record originates from a study of tumor-infiltrating lymphocytes in oesophageal squamous cell carcinoma. The CDR3 covers 15 residues. V gave up 5 bases and J gave up 0 bases, with 13 bases separating them. In germline, CDR1 is SGHVS, CDR2 FNYEAQ. TCRdb passed the PCR reads through MiXCR, listing each CDR3 protein once. The sample records approximately 13,000 distinct CDR3 sequences, roughly 51% being singletons. The rearrangement joins TRBV7-6 to TRBJ1-1, with D unresolved. Source material: esophageal tumor tissue. The receptor comes from a male donor with esophageal squamous cell carcinoma. CDR3 nucleotides: TGTGCCAGCAGCCAATCAGGTTCCATGAACACTGAAGCTTTCTTT. It codes for CASSQSGSMNTEAFF.